The TCR beta chain described here comes from a study of blood T cell repertoires in COVID-19. Looking at the study overall: Sites across the United States, Italy and Spain contributed samples from acute and convalescent COVID-19.

The CDR3 extends over 14 amino acids. Germline CDR1 reads SGHRS; CDR2 reads YFSETQ. V shed 0 bases and J 2 bases; nucleotides not matched to a gene: 0. Sequenced by immunoSEQ multiplex PCR; TCRdb stores in-frame clones only, minus some. This sample has under 300,000 clones, with roughly 90% found just once. A remark on this clone: Different DNA sequences within this sample yield the same CDR3.

The clonotype was recovered from a woman in her 30s with acute or convalescent COVID-19. The chain recombines TRBV5-1 with TRBJ1-2; 8 nucleotides agree with TRBD1. Sequencing was done on a sample of peripheral blood. CDR3 nucleotides: TGCGCCAGCAGCTTGGGACAGGGGAACTATGGCTACACCTTC. This encodes CASSLGQGNYGYTF.